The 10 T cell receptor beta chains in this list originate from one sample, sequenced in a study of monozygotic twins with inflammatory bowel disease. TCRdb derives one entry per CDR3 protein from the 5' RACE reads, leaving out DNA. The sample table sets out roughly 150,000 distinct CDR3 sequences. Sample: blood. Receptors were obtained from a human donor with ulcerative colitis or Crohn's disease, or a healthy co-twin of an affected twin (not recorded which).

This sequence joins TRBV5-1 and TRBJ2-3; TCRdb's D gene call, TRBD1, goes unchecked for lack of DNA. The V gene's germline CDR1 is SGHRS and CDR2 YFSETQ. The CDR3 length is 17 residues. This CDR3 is CASSPSRDRFLTDTQYF.

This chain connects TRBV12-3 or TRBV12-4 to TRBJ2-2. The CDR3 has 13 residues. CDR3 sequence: CASSLAGAGELFF.

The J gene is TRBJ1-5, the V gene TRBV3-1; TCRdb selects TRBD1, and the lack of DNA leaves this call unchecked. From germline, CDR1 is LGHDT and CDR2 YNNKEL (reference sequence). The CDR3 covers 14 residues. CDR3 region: CASSQEGGRGAQHF.

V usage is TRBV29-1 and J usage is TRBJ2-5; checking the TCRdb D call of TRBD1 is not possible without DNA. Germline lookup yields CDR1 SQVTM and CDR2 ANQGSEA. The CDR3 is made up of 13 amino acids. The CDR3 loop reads CSVDPTGQETQYF.

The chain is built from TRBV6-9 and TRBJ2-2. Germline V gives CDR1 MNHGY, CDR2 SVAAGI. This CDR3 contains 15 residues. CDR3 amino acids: CASSFQPRNTGELFF.

The CDR3 protein is CATMRTGTTDTQYF. V is TRBV24-1 and J is TRBJ2-3; TCRdb's D call, TRBD1, is unchecked because there is no DNA. Germline assignment: CDR1 KGHDR and CDR2 SFDVKD. The CDR3 runs 14 residues.

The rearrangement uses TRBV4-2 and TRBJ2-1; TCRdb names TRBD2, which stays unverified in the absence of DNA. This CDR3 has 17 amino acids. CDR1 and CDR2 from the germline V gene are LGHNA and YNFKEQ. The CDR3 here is CASSQDQKREGYNEQFF.

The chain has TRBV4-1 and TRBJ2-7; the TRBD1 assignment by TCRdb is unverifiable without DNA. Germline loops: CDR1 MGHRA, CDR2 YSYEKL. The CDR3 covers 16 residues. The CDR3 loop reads CASSQSAGQISYEQYF.

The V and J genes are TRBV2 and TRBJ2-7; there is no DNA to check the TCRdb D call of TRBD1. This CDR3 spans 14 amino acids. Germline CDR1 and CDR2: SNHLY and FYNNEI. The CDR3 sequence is CASSKGREYGEQYF.

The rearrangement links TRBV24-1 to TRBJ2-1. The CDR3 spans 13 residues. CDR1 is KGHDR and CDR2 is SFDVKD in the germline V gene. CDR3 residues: CATSGETGNEQFF.